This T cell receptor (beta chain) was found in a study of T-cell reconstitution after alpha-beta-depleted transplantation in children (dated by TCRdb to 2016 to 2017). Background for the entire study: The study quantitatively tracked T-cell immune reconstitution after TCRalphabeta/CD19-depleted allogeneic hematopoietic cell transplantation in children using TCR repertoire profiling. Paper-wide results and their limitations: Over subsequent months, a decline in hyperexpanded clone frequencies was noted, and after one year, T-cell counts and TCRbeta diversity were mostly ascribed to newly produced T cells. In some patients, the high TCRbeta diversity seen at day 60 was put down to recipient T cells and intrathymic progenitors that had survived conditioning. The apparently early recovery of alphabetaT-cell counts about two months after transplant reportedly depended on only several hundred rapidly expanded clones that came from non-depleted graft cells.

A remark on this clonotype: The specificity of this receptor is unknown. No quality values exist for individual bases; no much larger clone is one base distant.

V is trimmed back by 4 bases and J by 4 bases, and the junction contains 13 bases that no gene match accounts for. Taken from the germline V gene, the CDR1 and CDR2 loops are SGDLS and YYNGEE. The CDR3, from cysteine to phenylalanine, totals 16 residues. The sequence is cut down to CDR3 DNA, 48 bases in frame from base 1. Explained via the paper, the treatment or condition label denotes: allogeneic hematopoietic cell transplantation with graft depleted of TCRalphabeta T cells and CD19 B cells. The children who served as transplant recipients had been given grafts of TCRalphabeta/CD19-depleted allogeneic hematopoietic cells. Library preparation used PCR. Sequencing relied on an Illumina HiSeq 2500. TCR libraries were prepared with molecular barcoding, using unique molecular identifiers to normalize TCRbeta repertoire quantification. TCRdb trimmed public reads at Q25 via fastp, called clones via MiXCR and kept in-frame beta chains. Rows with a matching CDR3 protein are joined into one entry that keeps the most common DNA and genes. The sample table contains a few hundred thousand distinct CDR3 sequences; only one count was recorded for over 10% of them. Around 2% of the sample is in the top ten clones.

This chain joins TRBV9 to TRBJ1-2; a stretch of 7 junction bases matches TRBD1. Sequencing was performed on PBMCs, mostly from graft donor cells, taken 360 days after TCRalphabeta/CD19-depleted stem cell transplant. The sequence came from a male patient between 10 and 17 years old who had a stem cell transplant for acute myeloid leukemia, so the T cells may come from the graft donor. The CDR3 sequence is CASSPSPQGRSYGYTF. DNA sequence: TGTGCCAGCAGCCCGTCCCCACAGGGGCGAAGCTATGGCTACACCTTC.